One sample yielded the 20 T cell receptor beta chains listed below, sequenced in a study. TCRdb itself ran the 5' RACE reads through MiXCR, one entry per CDR3 protein. The table has about 57,000 distinct CDR3 sequences, around 26% seen once. Input material: tumor-infiltrating memory CD4+ T cells sorted from the breast tumor. Noted subset: memory CD4+ T cells, CD4+CD45RO+CD25-. Receptor source: a female donor with breast cancer.

The table lists this clonotype with a few counts. This chain links TRBV7-8 with TRBJ1-2; weak D call: TRBD1 (6 bases). The CDR3 is made up of 15 amino acids. Germline values: CDR1 SGHVS, CDR2 FQNEAQ. V was trimmed by 5 bases and J by 4 bases, leaving 17 bases between them. CDR3 DNA: TGTGCCAGCAGCCCTCGACAGGAGTTCGGCTATGGCTACACCTTC. Protein: CASSPRQEFGYGYTF.

This rearrangement joins TRBV28 to TRBJ2-1; D uncertain. Germline CDR1 and CDR2: MDHEN and SYDVKM. CDR3 size: 12 residues. The V end was cut by 6 bases, the J end by 6 bases, with 9 bases between. CDR3 DNA: TGTGCCAGCAGCCCCCTCGGCAATGAGCAGTTCTTC. Its translation is CASSPLGNEQFF.

A few counts support this clonotype. V gene TRBV2 combines with J gene TRBJ2-7; 11 nucleotides align to TRBD1. CDR1 is SNHLY, CDR2 FYNNEI, per germline. The CDR3 loop spans 15 amino acids. V lost 5 bases to trimming and J lost 7 bases; unmatched junction nucleotides: 10. The CDR3 nucleotides read TGTGCCAGCAGTTTCACCGGGACAGGGGGTGGAGAGCAGTACTTC. It encodes CASSFTGTGGGEQYF.

The table lists this clonotype with many counts. The rearrangement uses TRBV20-1 and TRBJ2-7, with 12 bases matching TRBD1. There are 15 residues in the CDR3. V lost 2 bases and J lost 6; bases outside the gene matches: 8. Per the germline V gene, CDR1 is DFQATT and CDR2 is SNEGSKA (reference sequence). CDR3 protein: CSARIVGTGGTEQYF. As DNA, the CDR3 is TGCAGTGCTAGAATTGTGGGGACAGGGGGCACCGAGCAGTACTTC.

This clonotype appeared a few times. V and J are TRBV20-1 and TRBJ2-7; TRBD2 aligns across 10 bases. This CDR3 region has 15 residues. The trim removed 1 base at V and 3 bases at J, leaving 6 bases unmatched. Germline values: CDR1 DFQATT, CDR2 SNEGSKA (reference sequence). The DNA for the CDR3 is TGCAGTGCTAGAGGGCTAGCGGGAGACTTCTACGAGCAGTACTTC. It is translated as CSARGLAGDFYEQYF.

The chain recombines TRBV5-6 with TRBJ2-7; no clear D gene. The CDR3 totals 12 residues. The germline gives CDR1 SGHDT, CDR2 YYEEEE. The V end lost 0 bases, the J end lost 9 bases, and 10 bases lay between the germline ends. The CDR3 loop is CASSLGQTTQYF. The CDR3 DNA reads as TGTGCCAGCAGCTTGGGGCAGACGACGCAGTACTTC.

This clonotype appeared many times. CDR3 sequence reads: CASSYLTNYGYTF. The CDR3 DNA follows: TGCGCCAGCAGCTATCTTACTAACTATGGCTACACCTTC. The rearrangement uses TRBV5-1 and TRBJ1-2; D is uncertain. The V end was cut by 3 bases, the J end by 0 bases, with 6 bases between. Per germline, CDR1 SGHRS and CDR2 YFSETQ. The CDR3 has 13 residues.

A note on this clonotype: Mismatch with germline at one junction end may stem from a read error. The genes are TRBV4-1 and TRBJ2-2; D unclear. From germline, CDR1 is MGHRA and CDR2 YSYEKL. This CDR3 is 13 amino acids long. The CDR3 coding sequence is TGTGCCAGCAGCCCATCTAGCACCGGGGAGCTGTTTTTT. Its translation: CASSPSSTGELFF.

This sequence joins TRBV10-3 and TRBJ1-1; 7 bases line up with TRBD1. Trimming cost V 7 bases and J 2 bases; bases outside gene matches: 7. The V gene's germline CDR1 is ENHRY and CDR2 SYGVKD. The length of the CDR3 is 14 residues. The CDR3: CAINTGTENTEAFF. In DNA form, the CDR3 reads TGTGCCATCAACACCGGGACAGAAAACACTGAAGCTTTCTTT.

This clonotype was seen more than once but under ten times. The chain carries TRBV29-1 and TRBJ1-1; D is uncertain. The CDR3 spans 11 residues. V lost 7 bases to trimming and J lost 1 base, with 7 bases between them. Germline V gene sequence: CDR1 SQVTM, CDR2 ANQGSEA. The CDR3 DNA reads as TGCAGCGGAGGACGGAACACTGAAGCTTTCTTT. It encodes CSGGRNTEAFF.

This clonotype occurred a few times. This rearrangement joins TRBV5-4 to TRBJ2-3; D is uncertain. V dropped 4 bases and J dropped 5 bases, with 8 bases sitting between them. In germline, CDR1 is SGHNT, CDR2 YYREEE (reference sequence). The CDR3 has 12 amino acids. The CDR3 is CASSILGDTQYF. The DNA for the CDR3 is TGTGCCAGCAGCATTCTGGGAGATACGCAGTATTTT.

This clonotype appeared many times. The CDR3 loop is CASSTGTGTYEQYF. CDR3 DNA: TGTGCCAGCAGTACCGGGACAGGGACCTACGAGCAGTACTTC. This chain connects TRBV6-6 to TRBJ2-7, with TRBD1 matching 9 bases. The CDR3 is 14 residues long. Per the germline V gene, CDR1 is MNHNY and CDR2 is SVGAGI (reference sequence). Trimming took 5 bases from V and 2 from J; bases not matched to a gene: 4.

V gene TRBV7-3 combines with J gene TRBJ2-1, with 7 bases that match TRBD1. Germline V gene data show CDR1 as SGHTA and CDR2 as FQGTGA. V shed 5 bases and J 15 bases; nucleotides not matched to a gene: 16. The CDR3 totals 14 residues. This chain's CDR3 is CASSPNRDSEGRFF. In DNA form, the CDR3 reads TGTGCCAGCAGCCCGAATAGGGACAGCGAGGGGCGGTTCTTC. Full variable domain (missing parts from reference TRBV7-3 and TRBJ2-1): GAGVSQTPSNKVTEKGKYVELRCDPISGHTALYWYRQSLGQGPEFLIYFQGTGAADDSGLPNDRFFAVRPEGSVSTLKIQRTERGDSAVYLCASSPNRDSEGRFFGPGTRLTVL.

This chain uses TRBV20-1 with TRBJ1-5; no reliable D call. This CDR3 is 13 amino acids long. Germline CDR1 DFQATT, CDR2 SNEGSKA (reference sequence). V lost 5 bases and J 4 bases, leaving 12 bases between the germline ends. CDR3 sequence: CSASRRLNQPQHF. For the CDR3, the DNA is TGCAGTGCTTCACGACGGCTGAATCAGCCCCAGCATTTT.

This clonotype has only a few counts. The J gene is TRBJ2-7, the V gene TRBV20-1, with 8 positions matching TRBD1. This CDR3 has 12 residues. Per the germline V gene, CDR1 is DFQATT and CDR2 is SNEGSKA (reference sequence). After removal of 6 bases from V and 6 bases from J, the junction contained 7 bases not matched to a gene. The CDR3 is CSAVDRGGEQYF. The CDR3 bases are TGCAGTGCCGTCGACAGGGGAGGCGAGCAGTACTTC.

This sequence joins TRBV5-1 and TRBJ2-7, with TRBD1 matching over 7 bases. CDR1 and CDR2 (germline): SGHRS, YFSETQ. The CDR3 contains 17 residues. The V segment lost 3 bases and the J segment 1 base; nucleotides outside the gene matches: 13. This CDR3 reads CASSSTGFSGGSYEQYF. Written as DNA, the CDR3 is TGCGCCAGCAGCTCCACCGGGTTTTCAGGGGGTTCCTACGAGCAGTACTTC.

The rearrangement uses TRBV20-1 and TRBJ1-1; possible D gene TRBD1, 5 bases. V was trimmed by 0 bases and J by 5 bases, leaving 13 bases between them. The CDR3 spans 14 residues. Germline CDR1 and CDR2: DFQATT and SNEGSKA (reference sequence). CDR3 sequence reads: CSARDLRGTTEAFF. CDR3 DNA: TGCAGTGCTAGAGATTTACGGGGGACGACTGAAGCTTTCTTT.

V and J are TRBV28 and TRBJ1-1; D remains unclear. Germline V gene data show CDR1 as MDHEN and CDR2 as SYDVKM. The CDR3 contains 12 residues. Trimming removed 8 bases at V and 6 bases at J, with 13 bases between. This CDR3 reads CASLARGSEAFF. CDR3 bases: TGTGCCAGCCTCGCTAGAGGGTCTGAAGCTTTCTTT.

A few counts support this clonotype. The chain has TRBV6-5 and TRBJ1-5, with D possibly TRBD1 on 5 matching bases. From germline, CDR1 is MNHEY and CDR2 SVGAGI. V shed 4 bases and J shed 7 bases, with 17 bases lying between them. The CDR3 spans 15 residues. The CDR3 reads CASSLFQGGEQPQHF. The CDR3 bases are TGTGCCAGCAGTTTATTCCAGGGAGGGGAACAGCCCCAGCATTTT.

This clonotype was counted between two and nine times. The rearrangement joins TRBV6-5 to TRBJ2-1; tentative D call: TRBD1 (6 bases). This CDR3 spans 14 amino acids. Germline CDR1 is MNHEY and CDR2 is SVGAGI. Trimming stripped 3 bases from V and 9 bases from J, with 15 bases between. The CDR3 loop is CASSYQNRVSEQFF. For the CDR3, the DNA is TGTGCCAGCAGTTATCAAAACAGGGTCAGTGAGCAGTTCTTC.